The next 29 T cell receptor beta chains were all read from a single sample in a study of CD8+CD57+ T cells in acquired aplastic anemia. Previously, flow cytometry had revealed CD8+CD57+ cell expansion in the patients chosen for sequencing. It was genomic DNA that served as the template for profiling TCR beta VDJ and CDR3. Using its own MiXCR run on the reads, TCRdb lists one record per CDR3 protein. The sample lists under 200,000 distinct CDR3 sequences, less than 50% occurring once. The sequenced sample was sorted CD4+, CD8+, or CD8+CD57+ T cells (not recorded which) from PBMCs. These receptors were taken from a human donor with aplastic anemia.

CDR3 coding DNA: TGCAGTGCGATGCAGGGGTTTTACGGCACTGAAGCTTTCTTT. Protein product: CSAMQGFYGTEAFF. This chain connects TRBV20-1 to TRBJ1-1; D possibly corresponds to TRBD1 (6 bases). Trimming removed 6 bases from V and 4 bases from J, with 18 bases in between. The length of the CDR3 is 14 residues. Germline V lookup: CDR1 DFQATT, CDR2 SNEGSKA (reference sequence).

This clonotype was observed at least ten times. The chain carries TRBV2 and TRBJ1-2; no clear D. The CDR3 length is 13 residues. The V end lost 7 bases, the J end lost 6 bases, and 15 bases lay between the germline ends. The V gene's germline CDR1 is SNHLY and CDR2 FYNNEI. The CDR3 DNA reads TGTGCCAGCACCCCCCAGACGTGGGATGGCTACACCTTC. It encodes CASTPQTWDGYTF. Together with reference TRBV2 and TRBJ1-2, the CDR3 gives the full variable domain: EPEVTQTPSHQVTQMGQEVILRCVPISNHLYFYWYRQILGQKVEFLVSFYNNEISEKSEIFDDQFSVERPDGSNFTLKIRSTKLEDSAMYFCASTPQTWDGYTFGSGTRLTVV.

The chain carries TRBV11-2 and TRBJ2-3, with 7 bases fitting TRBD2. This CDR3 has 16 residues. V shed 5 bases and J 4 bases; nucleotides not matched to a gene: 12. The germline V gene encodes CDR1 SGHAT and CDR2 FQNNGV. The CDR3 DNA follows: TGTGCCAGCAGCCCTCAGTATAGCGGGTCCTCAGATACGCAGTATTTT. Encoded protein: CASSPQYSGSSDTQYF.

This clonotype was picked up many times. The V gene is TRBV5-1, the J gene TRBJ2-5; 7 bases agree with TRBD1. There are 15 residues in the CDR3. Per the germline V gene, CDR1 is SGHRS and CDR2 is YFSETQ. With V trimmed by 5 bases and J by 4 bases, 11 bases remained unmatched. The CDR3 bases are TGCGCCAGCAGAAGGGACAGCCCTTTAGGAGAGACCCAGTACTTC. Translated: CASRRDSPLGETQYF.

V and J are TRBV7-9 and TRBJ1-4; the D is unclear. CDR1 is SEHNR, CDR2 FQNEAQ, per germline (reference sequence). The V end lost 8 bases, the J end lost 2 bases, and 9 bases lay between the germline ends. The CDR3 covers 13 residues. The CDR3 is CASEGRTNEKLFF. CDR3 bases: TGTGCCAGCGAAGGCAGGACTAATGAAAAACTGTTTTTT.

The chain uses TRBV2 and TRBJ2-7; no definite D call. Trimming removed 4 bases from V and 2 bases from J, with 12 bases in between. Germline V gene lookup returns CDR1 SNHLY and CDR2 FYNNEI. The CDR3 has 14 residues. The CDR3 spells CASSVVGGPYEQYF. The CDR3 DNA reads as TGTGCCAGCAGTGTGGTCGGCGGCCCCTACGAGCAGTACTTC. The whole variable domain, remainder taken from reference TRBV2 and TRBJ2-7, is EPEVTQTPSHQVTQMGQEVILRCVPISNHLYFYWYRQILGQKVEFLVSFYNNEISEKSEIFDDQFSVERPDGSNFTLKIRSTKLEDSAMYFCASSVVGGPYEQYFGPGTRLTVT.

The chain has TRBV10-2 and TRBJ2-5, with TRBD2 matching over 8 bases. With V trimmed by 2 bases and J by 5 bases, 7 bases remained unmatched. This CDR3 is 15 amino acids long. Germline CDR1 reads WSHSY; CDR2 reads SAAADI. CDR3 protein: CASSELRGVWETQYF. CDR3 bases: TGCGCCAGCAGTGAGCTGCGGGGGGTGTGGGAGACCCAGTACTTC.

This clonotype has a handful of counts. The rearrangement links TRBV27 to TRBJ2-3; 7 bases fit TRBD1. Germline V CDR1 and CDR2: MNHEY, SMNVEV (reference sequence). V lost 2 bases to trimming and J lost 3 bases; unmatched junction nucleotides: 11. The CDR3 is made up of 17 amino acids. The DNA for the CDR3 is TGTGCCAGCAGTTTACTTCCCAACAGGGGTTCTACAGATACGCAGTATTTT. Translated, it gives CASSLLPNRGSTDTQYF.

The V call is TRBV19, the J call TRBJ1-2; no clear D. Germline values: CDR1 LNHDA, CDR2 SQIVND (reference sequence). The CDR3 consists of 12 residues. Trimming removed 4 bases from V and 8 bases from J, with 11 bases in between. CDR3 in amino acids: CASSRSKGGYTF. The DNA for the CDR3 is TGTGCCAGTAGTAGGAGTAAAGGCGGCTACACCTTC.

The V gene is TRBV2, the J gene TRBJ2-5; 7 nucleotides align to TRBD1. The CDR3 is 15 residues long. V was pared by 9 bases and J by 1 base, with 11 bases of the junction left unmatched. CDR1 is SNHLY, CDR2 FYNNEI, per germline. CDR3 residues: CASHTGVPFQETQYF. CDR3 coding DNA: TGTGCCAGTCATACAGGGGTCCCCTTCCAAGAGACCCAGTACTTC.

Only a few counts were recorded for this clonotype. This CDR3 fails to terminate in the conserved phenylalanine or tryptophan, so it likely reflects a read error. The rearrangement uses TRBV7-2 and TRBJ1-6; D remains ambiguous. Per the germline V gene, CDR1 is SGHTA and CDR2 is FQGNSA. V shed 5 bases and J shed 7 bases, with 6 bases lying between them. This CDR3 spans 12 amino acids. The CDR3 protein is CASSLQNSPLHL. The CDR3 nucleotides read TGTGCCAGCAGCCTCCAGAATTCACCCCTCCACCTT.

This clonotype occurred a few times. A much larger clone is a single base away; this may be a read error. This chain links TRBV20-1 with TRBJ2-1; 12 bases fit TRBD2. Unmatched junction bases numbered 9, after V lost 5 bases and J lost 7 bases. The CDR3 contains 15 residues. CDR1 is DFQATT and CDR2 is SNEGSKA in the germline V gene (reference sequence). For the CDR3, the DNA is TGCAGTGCTGGAGTGGTAACTAGCGGGAGGAATGAGCAGTTCTTC. This encodes CSAGVVTSGRNEQFF.

The genes are TRBV19 and TRBJ2-1, with a tentative D call TRBD2 (5 bases). V lost 3 bases, J lost 10 bases, and 13 bases lay in between. From germline, CDR1 is LNHDA and CDR2 SQIVND (reference sequence). The CDR3 runs to 13 residues. CDR3 nucleotides: TGTGCCAGTAGTATCGGGAATCAAGGGGAGCAGTTCTTC. Its translation is CASSIGNQGEQFF.

The rearrangement uses TRBV10-3 and TRBJ2-7, with 8 bases aligning to TRBD1. Trimming cost V 7 bases and J 0 bases; bases outside gene matches: 5. Germline V gene lookup returns CDR1 ENHRY and CDR2 SYGVKD. CDR3 size: 14 residues. The CDR3 DNA reads as TGTGCCATCACCGCCGGGACAGGCTCCTACGAGCAGTACTTC. This gives the protein CAITAGTGSYEQYF.

This clonotype came up many times. The rearrangement joins TRBV19 to TRBJ1-5, with 10 bases matching TRBD1. After removal of 9 bases from V and 6 bases from J, the junction contained 8 bases not matched to a gene. The CDR3 loop spans 14 amino acids. CDR1 is LNHDA, CDR2 SQIVND, per germline (reference sequence). The CDR3 DNA reads TGTGCCAGAGGGGGGGGACAGGGGTGTCAGCCCCAGCATTTT. Protein sequence: CARGGGQGCQPQHF.

The chain is built from TRBV7-9 and TRBJ2-7, with 10 bases that match TRBD2. The CDR3 length is 15 residues. Trimming removed 7 bases from V and 3 bases from J; junction bases left unmatched: 9. CDR1 is SEHNR and CDR2 is FQNEAQ in the germline V gene (reference sequence). In DNA form, the CDR3 reads TGTGCCAGCACCCCCCGGCTAGCGGGAGACTACGAGCAGTACTTC. Its translation is CASTPRLAGDYEQYF.

The J gene is TRBJ1-6, the V gene TRBV6-1, with D possibly being TRBD1 (6 bases). Per germline, CDR1 MNHNS and CDR2 SASEGT. Trimming shortened V by 6 bases and J by 7 bases, and 16 bases separated the two germline ends. The CDR3 contains 15 residues. CDR3 coding DNA: TGTGCCAGCAGCGGGGGGACGCAGGGGAATTCACCCCTCCACTTT. It translates to CASSGGTQGNSPLHF.

This clonotype was observed a handful of times. This CDR3 is CASSWPTTTSGRVDEQFF. CDR3 nucleotides: TGTGCCAGCAGCTGGCCTACCACTACTAGCGGGAGGGTCGATGAGCAGTTCTTC. This chain joins TRBV11-2 and TRBJ2-1, with 13 bases matching TRBD2. This CDR3 is 18 amino acids long. The V segment lost 4 bases and the J segment 8 bases; nucleotides outside the gene matches: 14. Germline CDR1 reads SGHAT; CDR2 reads FQNNGV.

This clonotype was seen at least ten times. V and J are TRBV19 and TRBJ2-5; D tentatively reads TRBD1 or TRBD2 (5 bases each). The V end was cut by 4 bases, the J end by 2 bases, with 14 bases between. Germline CDR1 and CDR2: LNHDA and SQIVND (reference sequence). This CDR3 is built from 15 residues. In DNA form, the CDR3 reads TGTGCCAGTAGTACCCTGGGACGGTCTCAAGAGACCCAGTACTTC. Translation gives CASSTLGRSQETQYF.

In this sample, this clonotype turned up many times. The J gene is TRBJ1-2, the V gene TRBV20-1, with 10 nucleotides matching TRBD1. The V gene end was trimmed by 6 bases and the J gene end by 8 bases; junction bases not matched to a gene: 12. Looked up from germline, CDR1 is DFQATT and CDR2 is SNEGSKA (reference sequence). The CDR3 runs to 14 residues. The CDR3 reads CSADRDRGAGGYTF. Written as DNA, the CDR3 is TGCAGTGCAGACCGGGACAGGGGAGCGGGAGGCTACACCTTC.

The rearrangement links TRBV5-1 to TRBJ1-1; D may be TRBD1 (6 bases). V lost 2 bases, J lost 2 bases, and 10 bases lay in between. The CDR3 is 14 amino acids. Germline assignment: CDR1 SGHRS and CDR2 YFSETQ. As DNA, the CDR3 is TGCGCCAGCAGCTTTGGACAGTCTAACACTGAAGCTTTCTTT. Translated: CASSFGQSNTEAFF.

The rearrangement joins TRBV29-1 to TRBJ2-2; 8 bases line up with TRBD1. This CDR3 has 17 amino acids. CDR1 and CDR2 (germline): SQVTM, ANQGSEA. CDR3 coding DNA: TGCAGGTCGAAGGACAGGGATCCTTCTACGAACACCGGGGAGCTGTTTTTT. This encodes CRSKDRDPSTNTGELFF.

A word on this clonotype: Possible read error: a much larger clone is one base away. The V and J genes are TRBV5-1 and TRBJ2-3; TRBD1 or TRBD2 may be the D gene (5 bases each). With 4 bases removed from V and 2 bases from J, the gap between germline ends came to 17 bases. Germline CDR1 is SGHRS and CDR2 is YFSETQ. This CDR3 has 16 amino acids. The CDR3 here is CASSVPGRVNTDTQYF. In DNA, the CDR3 is TGCGCCAGCAGCGTTCCGGGACGGGTCAACACAGATACGCAGTATTTT.

This clonotype was seen more than once but under ten times. Compared with germline, one end of the junction differs, possibly owing to a read error. V gene TRBV7-7 combines with J gene TRBJ1-6; D not resolved. Germline CDR1 is SSHAT and CDR2 is FNYEAQ (reference sequence). The CDR3 is 13 amino acids. CDR3: CASSVQHGSPLHF. In DNA form, the CDR3 reads TGTGCTAGCAGCGTCCAACACGGGTCACCCCTCCACTTT.

This clonotype has only a few counts. J is TRBJ1-6 and V is TRBV25-1; D is possibly TRBD1 (5 bases). The CDR3 contains 15 residues. Germline CDR1 is MGHDK and CDR2 is SYGVNS. The V end was cut by 5 bases, the J end by 10 bases, with 18 bases between. CDR3 residues: CASSSDAGARSPLHF. CDR3 in DNA: TGTGCCAGCAGTTCTGATGCTGGGGCTAGGTCACCCCTCCACTTT.

The rearrangement uses TRBV29-1 and TRBJ1-2, with D perhaps TRBD1 (6 bases). Trimming removed 5 bases at V and 8 bases at J, with 12 bases between. The V gene's germline CDR1 is SQVTM and CDR2 ANQGSEA. CDR3 length: 11 residues. CDR3 coding DNA: TGCAGCGTTACAGGGTCGAGAGGCTACACCTTC. Protein product: CSVTGSRGYTF.

Worth noting for this clonotype: Sequence at one end of the junction differs from germline and may be a read error. The chain couples TRBV7-7 to TRBJ2-1; tentative D call: TRBD2 (6 bases). Germline V gene sequence: CDR1 SSHAT, CDR2 FNYEAQ (reference sequence). The CDR3 is 13 residues long. CDR3 sequence reads: CASSFPGDNEQFF. Here the CDR3 DNA reads TGTGCTAGCAGCTTTCCGGGAGACAATGAGCAGTTCTTC.

This clonotype was detected many times. The rearrangement joins TRBV7-3 to TRBJ2-3; the D is unclear. Germline assignment: CDR1 SGHTA and CDR2 FQGTGA. The CDR3 covers 12 residues. Between the trimmed V and J ends, which lost 2 bases and 5 bases, there was a span of 5 bases. The CDR3 loop is CASSLVGDTQYF. The CDR3 DNA sequence: TGTGCCAGCAGCTTAGTCGGAGATACGCAGTATTTT.

The chain employs TRBV19 and TRBJ1-5; 8 bases fit TRBD1. V gave up 5 bases and J gave up 3 bases; unmatched junction bases: 6. Germline values: CDR1 LNHDA, CDR2 SQIVND (reference sequence). This CDR3 is 15 amino acids long. The CDR3 protein is CASSPGQVINQPQHF. CDR3 nucleotide sequence: TGTGCCAGTAGTCCGGGACAGGTTATCAATCAGCCCCAGCATTTT.